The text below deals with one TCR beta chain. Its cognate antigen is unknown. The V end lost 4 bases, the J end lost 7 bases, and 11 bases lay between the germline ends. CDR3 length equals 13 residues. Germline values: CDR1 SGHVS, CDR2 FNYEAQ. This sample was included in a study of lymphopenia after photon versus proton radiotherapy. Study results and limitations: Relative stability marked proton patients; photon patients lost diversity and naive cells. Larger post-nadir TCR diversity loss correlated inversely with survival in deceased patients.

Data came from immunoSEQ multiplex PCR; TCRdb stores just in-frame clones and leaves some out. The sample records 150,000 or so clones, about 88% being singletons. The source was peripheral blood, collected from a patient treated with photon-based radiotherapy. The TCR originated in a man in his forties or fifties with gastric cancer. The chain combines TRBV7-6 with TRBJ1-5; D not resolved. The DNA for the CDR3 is TGTGCCAGCAGCTCACGGGATTCACAGCCCCAGCATTTT. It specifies CASSSRDSQPQHF. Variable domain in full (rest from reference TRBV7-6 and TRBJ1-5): GAGVSQSPRYKVTKRGQDVALRCDPISGHVSLYWYRQALGQGPEFLTYFNYEAQQDKSGLPNDRFSAERPEGSISTLTIQRTEQRDSAMYRCASSSRDSQPQHFGDGTRLSIL.